What follows are 27 T cell receptor beta chains derived from one specimen sequenced in a study of OX40 agonist ivuxolimab in advanced cancers. TCRdb keeps only in-frame clones here, not all; method: immunoSEQ multiplex PCR. This sample has roughly 23,000 clones, with 65% to 90% found just once. The source was CD4+ or CD8+ T cells sorted from blood, collected in a trial of the OX40 agonist ivuxolimab. These receptors all stem from an adult with an advanced solid tumor such as melanoma, head and neck, liver or kidney cancer.

This clone was observed a single time. The rearrangement uses TRBV29-1 and TRBJ1-1; no clear D. Trimming shortened V by 6 bases and J by 4 bases, and 9 bases separated the two germline ends. The CDR3 totals 11 residues. Germline CDR1 reads SQVTM; CDR2 reads ANQGSEA. The CDR3 loop is CSVHLGTEAFF. In DNA, the CDR3 is TGCAGCGTCCATCTGGGCACTGAAGCTTTCTTT.

The V and J genes are TRBV7-3 and TRBJ2-1, with TRBD2 matching over 11 bases. Germline V gene lookup returns CDR1 SGHTA and CDR2 FQGTGA. The junction had 4 bases not matched to a gene; V was cut back by 5 bases and J by 4 bases. The CDR3 contains 15 residues. The CDR3 sequence: CASSIAGGTYNEQFF. CDR3 nucleotides: TGTGCCAGCAGCATAGCGGGAGGGACTTACAATGAGCAGTTCTTC. Full variable domain (remainder filled in from reference TRBV7-3 and TRBJ2-1): GAGVSQTPSNKVTEKGKYVELRCDPISGHTALYWYRQSLGQGPEFLIYFQGTGAADDSGLPNDRFFAVRPEGSVSTLKIQRTERGDSAVYLCASSIAGGTYNEQFFGPGTRLTVL.

The DNA of the CDR3 is TGTGCCAGCAGCTCCAAAGACGCACGAGAGACCCAGTACTTC. Translated: CASSSKDARETQYF. This chain links TRBV13 with TRBJ2-5, with no clear D. The CDR3 consists of 14 residues. The V end lost 4 bases, the J end lost 4 bases, and 13 bases lay between the germline ends. CDR1 and CDR2 (germline): PRHDT, FYEKMQ (reference sequence). The complete variable domain, with remaining parts taken from reference TRBV13 and TRBJ2-5, reads AAGVIQSPRHLIKEKRETATLKCYPIPRHDTVYWYQQGPGQDPQFLISFYEKMQSDKGSIPDRFSAQQFSDYHSELNMSSLELGDSALYFCASSSKDARETQYFGPGTRLLVL.

This clone was detected only once. The chain is built from TRBV4-2 and TRBJ1-3; D call uncertain. The CDR3 has 15 amino acids. V was pared by 1 base and J by 1 base, with 8 bases between. CDR1 is LGHNA and CDR2 is YNFKEQ in the germline V gene. The CDR3 sequence is CASSQAPASGNTIYF. Written as DNA, the CDR3 is TGTGCCAGCAGCCAAGCTCCGGCTTCTGGAAACACCATATATTTT.

This sequence joins TRBV28 and TRBJ2-1, with D maybe TRBD2 (5 bases). Germline V CDR1 and CDR2: MDHEN, SYDVKM. CDR3 length: 18 amino acids. Deletions cut 5 bases from V and 6 bases from J, with 26 bases between. The CDR3 is CASSDQVRMGVHFNEQFF. The DNA for the CDR3 is TGTGCCAGCAGTGACCAGGTTCGGATGGGAGTACATTTCAATGAGCAGTTCTTC. Together with reference TRBV28 and TRBJ2-1, the CDR3 gives the full variable domain: DVKVTQSSRYLVKRTGEKVFLECVQDMDHENMFWYRQDPGLGLRLIYFSYDVKMKEKGDIPEGYSVSREKKERFSLILESASTNQTSMYLCASSDQVRMGVHFNEQFFGPGTRLTVL.

A word on this clone: A much more abundant neighbour one base away suggests this may be a read error. V usage is TRBV27 and J usage is TRBJ2-5; D not certain. Per germline, CDR1 MNHEY and CDR2 SMNVEV (reference sequence). Trimming took off 3 bases at V and 2 bases at J, with 7 bases between the two ends. The CDR3 loop spans 13 amino acids. CDR3 region: CASSFGRQETQYF. The CDR3 region has the DNA TGTGCCAGCAGTTTCGGCAGACAAGAGACCCAGTACTTC.

The chain links TRBV4-2 to TRBJ1-1; D call uncertain. V was cut by 0 bases and J by 1 base, with 12 bases left in between. This CDR3 contains 16 residues. Germline V gene data show CDR1 as LGHNA and CDR2 as YNFKEQ. CDR3: CASSQEVFSGNTEAFF. The CDR3 DNA sequence: TGTGCCAGCAGCCAAGAGGTATTCAGCGGGAACACTGAAGCTTTCTTT.

This chain links TRBV4-2 with TRBJ2-3; 7 nucleotides line up with TRBD1. This CDR3 has 15 residues. CDR1 and CDR2 from the germline V gene are LGHNA and YNFKEQ. V lost 1 base, J lost 4 bases, and 5 bases stayed unmatched. The CDR3, as DNA: TGTGCCAGCAGCCAAGGGGGGCAGGGGGCAGATACGCAGTATTTT. The encoded protein is CASSQGGQGADTQYF.

This clone has only a few counts. V is TRBV7-9 and J is TRBJ1-4; possible D gene TRBD1, 5 bases. Trimming removed 2 bases at V and 3 bases at J, with 16 bases between. This CDR3 is built from 17 residues. Germline V lookup: CDR1 SEHNR, CDR2 FQNEAQ (reference sequence). CDR3 in DNA: TGTGCCAGCAGCTTACCCCGCATCGGGGACTCTAATGAAAAACTGTTTTTT. Protein: CASSLPRIGDSNEKLFF. The complete variable domain, with remaining parts taken from reference TRBV7-9 and TRBJ1-4, reads DTGVSQNPRHKITKRGQNVTFRCDPISEHNRLYWYRQTLGQGPEFLTYFQNEAQLEKSRLLSDRFSAERPKGSFSTLEIQRTEQGDSAMYLCASSLPRIGDSNEKLFFGSGTQLSVL.

The chain joins TRBV7-6 to TRBJ1-4; 7 bases are a match to TRBD1. After removal of 0 bases from V and 7 bases from J, the junction contained 11 bases not matched to a gene. Germline V CDR1 and CDR2: SGHVS, FNYEAQ. The CDR3 length is 17 residues. CDR3 amino acids: CASSLAHIEDRPEKLFF. The CDR3 DNA sequence: TGTGCCAGCAGCTTAGCTCATATTGAGGACAGGCCTGAAAAACTGTTTTTT. Looking up the rest from reference TRBV7-6 and TRBJ1-4 gives the full variable domain: GAGVSQSPRYKVTKRGQDVALRCDPISGHVSLYWYRQALGQGPEFLTYFNYEAQQDKSGLPNDRFSAERPEGSISTLTIQRTEQRDSAMYRCASSLAHIEDRPEKLFFGSGTQLSVL.

The chain couples TRBV19 to TRBJ2-3; TRBD1 aligns across 9 bases. V shed 1 base and J 2 bases; nucleotides not matched to a gene: 4. Looked up from germline, CDR1 is LNHDA and CDR2 is SQIVND (reference sequence). CDR3 length: 16 amino acids. Here the CDR3 DNA reads TGTGCCAGTAGTATAGGGGGACAGGGCTCCACAGATACGCAGTATTTT. This codes for CASSIGGQGSTDTQYF.

Only one count was recorded for this clone. The chain's CDR3 is CASSHGTSDEQYF. CDR3 DNA: TGTGCCAGCAGCCACGGGACTAGCGACGAGCAGTACTTC. The V call is TRBV13, the J call TRBJ2-7; 10 nucleotides agree with TRBD2. The CDR3 loop spans 13 amino acids. Germline values: CDR1 PRHDT, CDR2 FYEKMQ (reference sequence). J lost 5 bases, V lost 5 bases, and 3 bases had no gene match.

This chain uses TRBV9 with TRBJ2-7; 7 bases are shared with TRBD1. The CDR3 covers 16 residues. The germline gives CDR1 SGDLS, CDR2 YYNGEE. J gave up 4 bases and V 3 bases, and 13 bases lay outside the gene matches. CDR3 nucleotide sequence: TGTGCCAGCAGCGCGACCGGGACAGCCCTTTCTTACGAGCAGTACTTC. Protein: CASSATGTALSYEQYF.

This chain uses TRBV1 with TRBJ2-3; the tabulated D call, TRBD2, remains unverified against the DNA. TRBV1 has pseudogene status. This CDR3 is built from 17 residues. CDR3 amino acids: CTSSYGLANKVADTQYF. CDR3 bases: TGCACCAGCAGCTACGGACTAGCCAATAAGGTAGCAGATACGCAGTATTTT.

This chain connects TRBV27 to TRBJ2-7, with D unclear. This CDR3 has 13 amino acids. Trimming took off 0 bases at V and 3 bases at J, with 6 bases between the two ends. From germline, CDR1 is MNHEY and CDR2 SMNVEV (reference sequence). For the CDR3, the DNA is TGTGCCAGCAGTTTATCTATAAGCTACGAGCAGTACTTC. Translating it yields CASSLSISYEQYF.

The genes are TRBV7-9 and TRBJ2-6, with D maybe TRBD2 (6 bases). This CDR3 region has 15 residues. Trimming removed 5 bases from V and 1 base from J, with 9 bases in between. CDR1 SEHNR and CDR2 FQNEAQ come from the germline V gene (reference sequence). This chain's CDR3 is CASSPAGSGANVLTF. The CDR3 DNA reads TGTGCCAGCAGCCCCGCGGGATCTGGGGCCAACGTCCTGACTTTC.

This rearrangement joins TRBV4-3 to TRBJ2-7; D call uncertain. The CDR3 sequence is 16 residues long. Trimming pared 0 bases from V and 4 bases from J, leaving 16 bases between. CDR1 and CDR2 from the germline V gene are LGHNA and YSLEER. CDR3 DNA sequence: TGCGCCAGCAGCCAAGAAGAAGTAGGGTCCGGGTACGAGCAGTACTTC. It specifies CASSQEEVGSGYEQYF.

The chain employs TRBV9 and TRBJ2-1, with 7 bases matching TRBD2. Germline V gene data show CDR1 as SGDLS and CDR2 as YYNGEE. V shed 0 bases, J shed 1 base, and the junction held 1 base outside the gene matches. This CDR3 contains 15 residues. CDR3 nucleotides: TGTGCCAGCAGCGTAGCGGGAGGTTCCTACAATGAGCAGTTCTTC. Its translation: CASSVAGGSYNEQFF.

The chain links TRBV13 to TRBJ1-2; TRBD1 matches at 8 bases. The CDR3 loop spans 16 amino acids. The germline gives CDR1 PRHDT, CDR2 FYEKMQ (reference sequence). Unmatched junction bases numbered 13, after V lost 4 bases and J lost 6 bases. The CDR3 sequence is CASSSDPDRVIDGYTF. The CDR3, as DNA: TGTGCCAGCAGCTCCGACCCGGACAGGGTTATCGATGGCTACACCTTC.

The rearrangement uses TRBV6-1 and TRBJ2-1, with 9 bases identical to TRBD2. Germline trimming cut 2 bases from V and 3 bases from J; bases unmatched to any gene: 5. Germline CDR1 reads MNHNS; CDR2 reads SASEGT. The CDR3 is 16 amino acids. The CDR3 is CASSEWVTSGYNEQFF. As DNA, the CDR3 is TGTGCCAGCAGTGAATGGGTGACTAGCGGCTACAATGAGCAGTTCTTC.

A remark on this clone: Other DNA sequences in this specimen translate into the identical CDR3. The V gene is TRBV15, the J gene TRBJ2-3, with D possibly TRBD2 on 5 matching bases. The V gene's germline CDR1 is LNHNV and CDR2 YYDKDF (reference sequence). Trimming took 5 bases from V and 2 from J, leaving 11 bases between them. This CDR3 comprises 14 residues. Here the CDR3 reads CATSVHRDTDTQYF. DNA of the CDR3: TGTGCCACCAGCGTTCACCGGGACACAGATACGCAGTATTTT.

The chain links TRBV5-4 to TRBJ2-3; possible D gene TRBD2, 6 bases. The CDR3 spans 14 residues. Trimming pared 0 bases from V and 6 bases from J, leaving 11 bases between. The V gene's germline CDR1 is SGHNT and CDR2 YYREEE (reference sequence). As DNA, the CDR3 is TGTGCCAGCAGCTTGGGCAGGGCGGGGGATACGCAGTATTTT. This gives the protein CASSLGRAGDTQYF.

J is TRBJ1-2 and V is TRBV6-6; weak D call: TRBD1 (6 bases). Trimming left V 2 bases short and J 0 bases short, with 13 bases between. The CDR3 is 16 amino acids. Germline V CDR1 and CDR2: MNHNY, SVGAGI (reference sequence). This chain's CDR3 is CASSYSGQWTNYGYTF. The CDR3, as DNA: TGTGCCAGCAGTTACAGCGGACAGTGGACTAACTATGGCTACACCTTC.

The J gene is TRBJ2-5, the V gene TRBV19, with D maybe TRBD1 (6 bases). V lost 6 bases, J lost 3 bases, and 11 bases lay in between. The CDR3 length is 13 residues. CDR1 is LNHDA and CDR2 is SQIVND in the germline V gene (reference sequence). The CDR3 bases are TGTGCCAGTAGCACAGGGTTTGAAGAGACCCAGTACTTC. Translated, it gives CASSTGFEETQYF.

This clone was picked up one time. This rearrangement joins TRBV30 to TRBJ2-7, with TRBD1 matching 9 bases. CDR3 length: 13 amino acids. CDR1 and CDR2 (germline): GTSNPN, SVGIG (reference sequence). V dropped 5 bases and J dropped 0; count of bases not matched to a gene: 2. DNA for the CDR3: TGTGCCTGGGACAGGGGGACCTCCTACGAGCAGTACTTC. Protein sequence: CAWDRGTSYEQYF.

The genes are TRBV5-4 and TRBJ2-7; 9 positions match TRBD2. The CDR3 covers 14 residues. Germline V gene sequence: CDR1 SGHNT, CDR2 YYREEE (reference sequence). The V segment lost 0 bases and the J segment 7 bases; nucleotides outside the gene matches: 5. The CDR3 sequence: CASSLGGRAREQYF. In nucleotides, the CDR3 is TGTGCCAGCAGCTTGGGCGGGAGGGCGAGGGAGCAGTACTTC.

This clone is labeled medium-sized. V and J are TRBV6-4 and TRBJ2-3; the match to TRBD1 covers 10 bases. The CDR3 length is 16 residues. J gave up 6 bases and V 1 base, and 7 bases lay outside the gene matches. Germline CDR1 reads MRHNA; CDR2 reads SNTAGT. Here the CDR3 DNA reads TGTGCCAGCAGTGACTTGCCCGACAGGGGGCCCGATACGCAGTATTTT. Protein: CASSDLPDRGPDTQYF.